Below, one T cell receptor beta chain is given with its context. V gave up 9 bases and J gave up 4 bases; unmatched junction bases: 8. The CDR3 has 15 amino acids. The germline V gene encodes CDR1 LNHDA and CDR2 SQIVND (reference sequence). 13 Jbeta primers and 60 Vbeta primers were used for the PCR. Sequencing used immunoSEQ multiplex PCR; TCRdb keeps in-frame clones, though not all of them. In total, the table holds around 210,000 clones. These data originate in a study of cytomegalovirus exposure and HLA in healthy donors. The sequence was obtained from a girl aged 2 to 10 in good health and CMV-seropositive. Sequencing was carried out using PBMCs. This chain connects TRBV19 to TRBJ2-2; TRBD1 matches 10 bases. This CDR3 reads CASRGQGGSTGELFF. In DNA form, the CDR3 reads TGTGCCAGCCGAGGACAGGGGGGAAGCACCGGGGAGCTGTTTTTT.